This TCR beta chain comes out of a study of T-cell memory formation after mild COVID-19. Overall study context: Clusters of TCRs were largely donor specific.

Between the trimmed V and J ends, which lost 5 bases and 7 bases, there was a span of 14 bases. Germline-derived CDR1 and CDR2 are MNHEY and SVGAGI. The CDR3 runs 13 residues. In TCRdb, the 5' RACE reads were re-called with MiXCR into one record per CDR3 protein. The sample lists about 350,000 distinct CDR3 sequences; about an eighth were seen once. The origin of this receptor is a man aged 18 to 30 who had mild COVID-19 (a few samples of this study predate the infection). Cell type and time point are not known. The sample taken for sequencing was PBMCs or a T cell subset sorted from them (not recorded which). The chain employs TRBV6-5 and TRBJ2-5; D tentatively reads TRBD1 or TRBD2 (5 bases each). CDR3 residues: CASSRTWGWTQYF. The CDR3 nucleotides are TGTGCCAGCAGTCGGACCTGGGGGTGGACCCAGTACTTC.